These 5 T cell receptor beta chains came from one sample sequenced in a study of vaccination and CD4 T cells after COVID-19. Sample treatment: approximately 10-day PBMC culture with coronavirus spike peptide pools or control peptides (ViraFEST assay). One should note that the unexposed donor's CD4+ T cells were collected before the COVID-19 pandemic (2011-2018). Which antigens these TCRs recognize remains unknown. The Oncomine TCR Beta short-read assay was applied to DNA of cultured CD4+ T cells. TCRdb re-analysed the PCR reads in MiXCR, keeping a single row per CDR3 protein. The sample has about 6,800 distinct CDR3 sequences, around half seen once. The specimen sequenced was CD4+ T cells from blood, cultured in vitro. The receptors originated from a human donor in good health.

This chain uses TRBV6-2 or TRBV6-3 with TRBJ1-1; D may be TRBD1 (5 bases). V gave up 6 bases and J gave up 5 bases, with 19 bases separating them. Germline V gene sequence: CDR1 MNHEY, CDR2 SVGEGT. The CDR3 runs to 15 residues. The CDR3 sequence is CASSSNPGARTEAFF. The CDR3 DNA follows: TGTGCCAGCAGCTCAAACCCCGGGGCACGGACTGAAGCTTTCTTT.

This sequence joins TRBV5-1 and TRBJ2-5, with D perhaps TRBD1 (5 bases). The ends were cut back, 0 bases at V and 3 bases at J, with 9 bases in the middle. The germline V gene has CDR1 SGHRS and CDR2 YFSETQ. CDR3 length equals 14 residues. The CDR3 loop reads CASSLGQSEETQYF. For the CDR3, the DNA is TGCGCCAGCAGCTTGGGACAGTCCGAAGAGACCCAGTACTTC.

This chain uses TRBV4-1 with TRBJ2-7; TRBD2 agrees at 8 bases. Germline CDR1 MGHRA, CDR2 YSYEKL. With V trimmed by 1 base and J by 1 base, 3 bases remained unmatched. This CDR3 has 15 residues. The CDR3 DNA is TGCGCCAGCAGCCAAGGGGGCGGGAGGTCCTACGAGCAGTACTTC. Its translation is CASSQGGGRSYEQYF.

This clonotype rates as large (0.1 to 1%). For the CDR3, the DNA is TGTGCCAGCAGCTTTGCAGGGAACTATGGCTACACCTTC. The encoded protein is CASSFAGNYGYTF. The rearrangement joins TRBV27 to TRBJ1-2; possibly TRBD1 for D (5 bases). Between the trimmed V and J ends, which lost 6 bases and 2 bases, there was a span of 10 bases. CDR3 length equals 13 residues. Germline lookup yields CDR1 MNHEY and CDR2 SMNVEV (reference sequence).

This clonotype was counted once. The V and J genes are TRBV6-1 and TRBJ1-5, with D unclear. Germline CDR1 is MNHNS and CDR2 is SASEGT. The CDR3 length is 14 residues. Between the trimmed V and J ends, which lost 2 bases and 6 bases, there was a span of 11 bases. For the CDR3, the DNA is TGTGCCAGCAGTGAATCATTCCCGGGTCAGCCCCAGCATTTT. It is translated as CASSESFPGQPQHF.